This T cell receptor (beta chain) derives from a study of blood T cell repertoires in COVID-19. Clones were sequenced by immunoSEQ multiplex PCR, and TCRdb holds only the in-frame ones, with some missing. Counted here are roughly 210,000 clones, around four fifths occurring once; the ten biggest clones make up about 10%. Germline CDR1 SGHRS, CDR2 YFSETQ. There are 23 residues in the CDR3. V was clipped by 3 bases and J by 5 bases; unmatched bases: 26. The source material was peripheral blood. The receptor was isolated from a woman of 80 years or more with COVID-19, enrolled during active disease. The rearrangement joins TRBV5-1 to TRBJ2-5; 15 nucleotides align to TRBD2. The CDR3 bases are TGCGCCAGCAGCTGGATCCAGGGACAGGCTACCGGGACTAGCGGGGGGATCGTGGAGACCCAGTACTTC. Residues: CASSWIQGQATGTSGGIVETQYF.